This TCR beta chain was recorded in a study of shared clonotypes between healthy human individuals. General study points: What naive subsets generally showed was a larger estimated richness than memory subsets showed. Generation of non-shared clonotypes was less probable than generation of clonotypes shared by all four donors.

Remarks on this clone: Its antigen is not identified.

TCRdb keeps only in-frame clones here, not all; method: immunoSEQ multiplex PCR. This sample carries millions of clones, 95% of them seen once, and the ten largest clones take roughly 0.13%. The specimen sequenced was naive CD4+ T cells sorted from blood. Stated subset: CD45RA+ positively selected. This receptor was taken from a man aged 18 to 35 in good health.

CDR3 loop: CASSVIGSSYNEQFF. The CDR3 nucleotides are TGTGCCAGCAGTGTAATCGGGAGCTCCTACAATGAGCAGTTCTTC. V gene TRBV25-1 combines with J gene TRBJ2-1, with D maybe TRBD2 (6 bases). The CDR3 loop spans 15 amino acids. V dropped 4 bases and J dropped 0 bases, with 10 bases sitting between them. The germline V gene has CDR1 MGHDK and CDR2 SYGVNS.